The clone carrying this T cell receptor (beta chain) was recorded many times. Its antigen remains unidentified. This sample is part of a study of T-cell reconstitution after alpha-beta-depleted transplantation in children. Findings of the study overall: From surviving recipient T cells and thymic progenitors came the high day-60 TCRbeta diversity observed in some patients. A year had passed since transplant, and T-cell counts and diversity by then came mostly from newly produced T cells. It was reported that alpha-beta T cells came from several hundred expanded graft clones (about two months after transplant).

TCRbeta library construction was performed incorporating unique molecular identifiers. TCRdb processed the PCR reads anew with MiXCR; each CDR3 protein has one entry. The sample holds over 45,000 distinct CDR3 sequences, around 9% seen once. The CDR3 runs to 15 residues. In germline, CDR1 is ENHRY, CDR2 SYGVKD. The V gene lost 2 bases and the J gene lost 6 bases, with 14 bases spanning the gap. This specimen consisted of PBMCs, mostly from graft donor cells, obtained 60 days after TCRalphabeta/CD19-depleted stem cell transplant. The sequence came from a male patient between 2 and 9 years old who had a stem cell transplant for chronic granulomatous disease, so the T cells may come from the graft donor. The V gene is TRBV10-3, the J gene TRBJ2-1, with no clear D. CDR3 sequence reads: CAISEGPRSPNEQFF. DNA of the CDR3: TGTGCCATCAGTGAGGGCCCCAGGTCCCCCAATGAGCAGTTCTTC.